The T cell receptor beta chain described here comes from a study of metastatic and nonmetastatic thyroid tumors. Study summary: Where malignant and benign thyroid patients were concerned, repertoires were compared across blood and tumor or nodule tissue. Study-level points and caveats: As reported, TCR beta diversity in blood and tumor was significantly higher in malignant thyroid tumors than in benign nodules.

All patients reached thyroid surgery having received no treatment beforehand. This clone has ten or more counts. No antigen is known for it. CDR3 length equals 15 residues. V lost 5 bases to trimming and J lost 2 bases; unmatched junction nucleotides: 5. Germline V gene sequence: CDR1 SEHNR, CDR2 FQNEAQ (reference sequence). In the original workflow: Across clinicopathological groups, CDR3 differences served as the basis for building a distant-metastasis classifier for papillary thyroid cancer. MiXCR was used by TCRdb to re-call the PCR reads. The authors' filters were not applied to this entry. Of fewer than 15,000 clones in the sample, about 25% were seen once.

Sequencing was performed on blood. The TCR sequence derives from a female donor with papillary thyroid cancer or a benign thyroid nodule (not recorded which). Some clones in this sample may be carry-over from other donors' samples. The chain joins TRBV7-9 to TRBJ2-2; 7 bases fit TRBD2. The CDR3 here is CASSPGGTNTGELFF. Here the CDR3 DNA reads TGTGCCAGCAGCCCCGGGGGGACCAACACCGGGGAGCTGTTTTTT.